The present T cell receptor (beta chain) was sequenced within a study of response to subunit inactivated influenza vaccine. This clonotype has more than one count but fewer than ten. As yet, its antigen is unknown. With 6 bases removed from V and 4 bases from J, the gap between germline ends came to 18 bases. The CDR3 contains 15 residues. Germline V gene data show CDR1 as SGHRS and CDR2 as YFSETQ. The study, taken as a whole, reports: T cells newly recruited by each seasonal influenza vaccination are few, the authors suggested.

MiXCR, run by TCRdb on the RT-PCR reads, gives a single entry per CDR3 protein. Among over 450,000 distinct CDR3 sequences listed, 13% were seen once. The chain is built from TRBV5-1 and TRBJ2-3, with D tentatively TRBD1 (6 bases). The sequences come from PBMCs from blood, collected about 40 days after vaccination. This clonotype was obtained from a man aged 45-65 years who received an inactivated influenza vaccine. CDR3 sequence (DNA): TGCGCCAGCACTGTCTTACAGGGCGGCCCAGATACGCAGTATTTT. This encodes CASTVLQGGPDTQYF.